This TCR beta chain was obtained from a study of beta chain features in type 1 diabetes. Expressed TCRB transcripts were sequenced because the entire RNA isolate underwent reverse transcription. Measured with immunoSEQ multiplex PCR; TCRdb has only the in-frame clones, and not every one. The sample yields 130,000 or so clones, roughly 10% seen once. By way of CD45RO/CCR7/CD25/CD127/CD95/CD27, the CD4+ regulatory, stem cell-like memory, central memory and naive cells were sorted. The sequencing input was central memory CD4+ T cells from blood. The receptor comes from a woman between 35 and 50 years old in good health.

CDR3 protein: CASSGAGGAFF. The CDR3 region has the DNA TGCGCCAGCAGCGGGGCGGGGGGAGCTTTCTTT. The V and J genes are TRBV4-1 and TRBJ1-1, with TRBD1 as a possible D gene (5 bases). In germline, CDR1 is MGHRA, CDR2 YSYEKL. The germline V and J ends were trimmed by 5 bases and 10 bases, with 11 bases remaining between them. This CDR3 has 11 residues.